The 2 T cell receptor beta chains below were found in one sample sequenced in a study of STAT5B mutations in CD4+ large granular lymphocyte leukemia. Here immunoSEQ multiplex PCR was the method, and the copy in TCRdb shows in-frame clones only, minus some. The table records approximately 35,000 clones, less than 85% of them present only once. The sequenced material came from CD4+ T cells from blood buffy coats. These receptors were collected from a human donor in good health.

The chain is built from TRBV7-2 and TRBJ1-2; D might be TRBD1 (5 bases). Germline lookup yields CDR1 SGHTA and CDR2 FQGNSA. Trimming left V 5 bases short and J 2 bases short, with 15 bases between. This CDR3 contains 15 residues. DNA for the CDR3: TGTGCCAGCAGCCTTCCGAGACGGGGGAACTATGGCTACACCTTC. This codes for CASSLPRRGNYGYTF.

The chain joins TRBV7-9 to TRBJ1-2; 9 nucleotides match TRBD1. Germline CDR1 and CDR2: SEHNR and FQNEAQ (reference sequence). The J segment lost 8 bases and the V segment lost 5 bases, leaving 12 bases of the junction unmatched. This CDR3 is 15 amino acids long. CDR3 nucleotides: TGTGCCAGCAGCCTAGGGGGGACAGGGTTAATCGGCTACACCTTC. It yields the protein CASSLGGTGLIGYTF.